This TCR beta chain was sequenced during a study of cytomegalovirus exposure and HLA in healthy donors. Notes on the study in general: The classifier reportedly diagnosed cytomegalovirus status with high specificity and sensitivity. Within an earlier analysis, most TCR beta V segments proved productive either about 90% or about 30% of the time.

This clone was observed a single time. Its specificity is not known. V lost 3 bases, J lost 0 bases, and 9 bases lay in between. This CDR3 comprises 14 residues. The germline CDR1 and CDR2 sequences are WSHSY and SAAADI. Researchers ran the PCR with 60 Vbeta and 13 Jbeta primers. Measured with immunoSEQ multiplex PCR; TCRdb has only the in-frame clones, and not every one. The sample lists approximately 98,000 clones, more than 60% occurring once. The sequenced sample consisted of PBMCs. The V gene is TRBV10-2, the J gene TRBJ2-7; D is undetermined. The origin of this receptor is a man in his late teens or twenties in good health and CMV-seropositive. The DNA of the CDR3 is TGCGCCAGCAGTGACCTCGGCGGCTCCTACGAGCAGTACTTC. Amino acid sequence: CASSDLGGSYEQYF.